This T cell receptor beta chain comes out of a study of blood T cell repertoires in COVID-19. Study details: Acute-phase and convalescent COVID-19 samples originated in the United States, Italy and Spain. Sources were T cells, B-cell-depleted T cells, or PBMCs; the material itself was cDNA or gDNA.

Germline CDR1 SGHTA, CDR2 FQGTGA. V dropped 5 bases and J dropped 7; count of bases not matched to a gene: 10. The CDR3 runs to 16 residues. As handled by the study authors: Reference gene primer amplification gave estimated nucleated cell counts. The assay was immunoSEQ multiplex PCR, and TCRdb's table has in-frame clones only and misses some. V and J calls and clone size are copied from that table; D and trimming were computed from the DNA. The sample has more than 250,000 clones, around 86% seen once. Sequenced: peripheral blood. The rearrangement links TRBV7-3 to TRBJ2-7; 14 bases are shared with TRBD2. The TCR was taken from a man over 45 with active or convalescent COVID-19. The CDR3: CASSRQGLAGAGEQYF. The CDR3 DNA is TGTGCCAGCAGCCGTCAGGGACTAGCGGGAGCTGGGGAGCAGTACTTC.